These 7 T cell receptor beta chains originate from one sample sequenced in a study of shared clonotypes between healthy human individuals. Data came from immunoSEQ multiplex PCR; TCRdb stores just in-frame clones and leaves some out. This sample carries about 460,000 clones, about 74% of them seen once, and the ten largest clones take around 13%. Sequencing was done on a sample of PBMCs. The source of these receptors is a woman between 40 and 55 years old in good health. Some clones in this sample may be carry-over from other donors' samples.

The CDR3: CSVETGTDTQYF. CDR3 nucleotides: TGCAGCGTTGAAACAGGCACAGATACGCAGTATTTT. The chain carries TRBV29-1 and TRBJ2-3; D remains unclear. Germline CDR1 and CDR2: SQVTM and ANQGSEA. The V end was cut by 2 bases, the J end by 1 base, with 4 bases between. This CDR3 is built from 12 residues.

DNA for the CDR3: TGTGCCAGAAGCTTAGAGGGTAGCGGGAGAATTAGATTGATTTACGAGCAGTACTTC. As protein: CARSLEGSGRIRLIYEQYF. The rearrangement joins TRBV7-5 to TRBJ2-7; TRBD2 is the table's D call and was not checked against the DNA. TRBV7-5 is a pseudogene segment. CDR3 length: 19 amino acids.

The rearrangement links TRBV6-6 to TRBJ1-1; D remains ambiguous. The CDR3 length is 13 residues. Germline assignment: CDR1 MNHNY and CDR2 SVGAGI (reference sequence). The ends were cut back, 4 bases at V and 5 bases at J, with 11 bases in the middle. In DNA form, the CDR3 reads TGTGCCAGCAGTTCCCTAGGGCGAACTGAAGCTTTCTTT. Protein sequence: CASSSLGRTEAFF.

The V call is TRBV6-5, the J call TRBJ2-1, with D unresolved. This CDR3 contains 15 residues. The germline V gene encodes CDR1 MNHEY and CDR2 SVGAGI. The V end was cut by 6 bases, the J end by 1 base, with 13 bases between. The CDR3 region is CASRKRTASYNEQFF. The CDR3 coding sequence is TGTGCCAGCAGGAAAAGGACGGCTTCCTACAATGAGCAGTTCTTC.

The J gene is TRBJ2-7, the V gene TRBV28; 7 nucleotides match TRBD2. The CDR3 is 17 residues long. Losses at the gene ends were 4 bases for V and 2 bases for J; bases not matched to a gene: 14. Germline CDR1 MDHEN, CDR2 SYDVKM. CDR3 in DNA: TGTGCCAGCAGTTCCCGCGTTTCGACTAGCAGGCCCTACGAGCAGTACTTC. Protein sequence: CASSSRVSTSRPYEQYF.

This clone has only a few counts. Here the CDR3 reads CASSLITLKETQYF. CDR3 nucleotides: TGTGCCAGCAGCCTTATAACCCTAAAAGAGACCCAGTACTTC. The chain links TRBV7-8 to TRBJ2-5, with D unclear. V lost 5 bases and J lost 3, with 13 bases in between. CDR3 length equals 14 residues. Per germline, CDR1 SGHVS and CDR2 FQNEAQ.

The rearrangement uses TRBV6-1 and TRBJ2-1, with a possible D match to TRBD2 (6 bases). Trimming pared 5 bases from V and 12 bases from J, leaving 11 bases between. The CDR3 is made up of 11 amino acids. CDR1 is MNHNS and CDR2 is SASEGT in the germline V gene. This CDR3 reads CASSTSSGQFF. The CDR3 bases are TGTGCCAGCAGTACTAGCTCGGGGCAGTTCTTC.